This T cell receptor (beta chain) originates from a study of cytomegalovirus exposure and HLA in healthy donors. V gave up 10 bases and J gave up 5 bases; unmatched junction bases: 8. The CDR3 has 13 amino acids. Looked up from germline, CDR1 is SGHVS and CDR2 is FQNEAQ. In its sample, this clone was seen a few times. Antigen: not known. Study-level results: Cytomegalovirus association was assigned to 170 or so TCR beta chains. In vitro work confirmed that a few CMV-associated chains recognize CMV antigens. The classifier reportedly diagnosed cytomegalovirus status with high specificity and sensitivity.

Method: immunoSEQ multiplex PCR; TCRdb's copy keeps in-frame clones and lacks some. In the table there are some 120,000 clones, about 88% of which are singletons. While the first cohort had fewer than 850 subjects, the donors belonged to the separate validation cohort of fewer than 150 subjects. The chain recombines TRBV7-8 with TRBJ2-7, with 10 positions matching TRBD2. The TCR comes from a woman between 18 and 29 years old in good health and CMV-seronegative. Specimen: PBMCs. CDR3 in amino acids: CATTFGTSDEQYF. The CDR3 DNA reads as TGTGCCACTACCTTCGGGACTAGCGACGAGCAGTACTTC.